The following is a T cell receptor beta chain sequence with its context. As yet, its antigen is unknown. Only in-frame clones appear in the TCRdb table, and some are missing; sequencing was by immunoSEQ multiplex PCR. Of about 16,000 clones in the sample, 65% to 70% were seen once. The data originate from a study of cytotoxic CD8 clonotypes in ibrutinib-treated CLL. Study-level background: There were, on average, around 260,000 productive templates and 90,000 to 95,000 productive rearrangements per sample. General observations from the study: Baseline-level clonality went beyond age-matched healthy donors and moved in step with circulating CD8+ T-cell counts.

Looked up from germline, CDR1 is SNHLY and CDR2 is FYNNEI. There are 14 residues in the CDR3. The V end lost 6 bases, the J end lost 4 bases, and 16 bases lay between the germline ends. The source material was PBMCs, sampled before ibrutinib treatment. The genes are TRBV2 and TRBJ2-7, with D uncertain. The receptor was derived from a human donor with chronic lymphocytic leukemia. CDR3 sequence reads: CASRMTGSGYEQYF. CDR3 in DNA: TGTGCCAGCAGGATGACGGGCTCCGGGTACGAGCAGTACTTC.